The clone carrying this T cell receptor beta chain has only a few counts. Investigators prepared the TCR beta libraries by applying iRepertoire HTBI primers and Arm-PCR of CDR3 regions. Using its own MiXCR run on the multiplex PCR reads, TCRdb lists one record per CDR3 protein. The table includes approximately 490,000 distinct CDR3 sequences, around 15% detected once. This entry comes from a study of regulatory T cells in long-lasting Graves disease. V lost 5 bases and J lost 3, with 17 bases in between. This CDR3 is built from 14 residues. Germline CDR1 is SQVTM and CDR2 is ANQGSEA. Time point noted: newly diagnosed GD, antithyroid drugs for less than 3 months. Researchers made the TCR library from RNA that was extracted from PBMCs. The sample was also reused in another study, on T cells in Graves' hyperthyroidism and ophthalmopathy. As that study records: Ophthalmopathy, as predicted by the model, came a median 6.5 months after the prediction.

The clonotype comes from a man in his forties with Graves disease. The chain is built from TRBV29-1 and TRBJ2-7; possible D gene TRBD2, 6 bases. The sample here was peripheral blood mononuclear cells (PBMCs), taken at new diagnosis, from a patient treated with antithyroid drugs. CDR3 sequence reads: CSVLLPGLYYEQYF. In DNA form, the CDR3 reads TGCAGCGTTCTTCTGCCGGGACTTTACTACGAGCAGTACTTC.